The next 5 T cell receptor beta chains were all read from a single sample in a study of beta chain features in type 1 diabetes. The isolated RNA, all of it, was reverse transcribed, so expressed TCRB transcripts were what got sequenced. Method: immunoSEQ multiplex PCR; TCRdb's copy keeps in-frame clones and lacks some. The table shows about 150,000 clones, with approximately 12% occurring only once. The sequencing input was central memory CD4+ T cells from blood. The receptors here all came from a man aged 18 to 29 in good health.

The chain carries TRBV29-1 and TRBJ1-4; 10 bases map to TRBD1. This CDR3 is 13 amino acids long. Losses at the gene ends were 6 bases for V and 5 bases for J; bases not matched to a gene: 3. Germline V CDR1 and CDR2: SQVTM, ANQGSEA. The CDR3 DNA reads as TGCAGCGTAACGGACAGGGGGAATGAAAAACTGTTTTTT. Its translation is CSVTDRGNEKLFF.

In its sample, this clone was seen once. The chain employs TRBV7-2 and TRBJ1-1; 7 nucleotides agree with TRBD1. CDR1 is SGHTA and CDR2 is FQGNSA in the germline V gene. Losses at the gene ends were 6 bases for V and 11 bases for J; bases not matched to a gene: 12. The CDR3 is 13 residues long. The CDR3 spells CASRLQLTGDAFF. The CDR3 DNA sequence: TGTGCCAGCAGACTCCAGCTTACAGGGGACGCTTTCTTT.

This clone came up a few times. The rearrangement links TRBV4-1 to TRBJ2-7, with TRBD2 identical over 9 bases. The V segment lost 3 bases and the J segment 5 bases; nucleotides outside the gene matches: 5. Germline values: CDR1 MGHRA, CDR2 YSYEKL. CDR3 length equals 14 residues. CDR3: CASSQAGGDDEQYF. CDR3 nucleotides: TGCGCCAGCAGCCAGGCGGGAGGGGACGACGAGCAGTACTTC.

This clone was counted only a few times. CDR3 protein: CASSPGTGNYEQYF. The DNA of the CDR3 is TGTGCCAGCAGCCCCGGGACAGGGAACTACGAGCAGTACTTC. This rearrangement joins TRBV13 to TRBJ2-7, with 9 bases aligning to TRBD1. This CDR3 is built from 14 residues. Germline V gene sequence: CDR1 PRHDT, CDR2 FYEKMQ (reference sequence). V lost 5 bases and J lost 3; bases outside the gene matches: 5.

This clone was seen repeatedly, ten times or more. The rearrangement links TRBV2 to TRBJ2-7; weak D call: TRBD1 (6 bases). The V end was cut by 8 bases, the J end by 0 bases, with 8 bases between. CDR1 is SNHLY, CDR2 FYNNEI, per germline. The CDR3 totals 12 residues. CDR3 sequence reads: CASRDNSYEQYF. CDR3 nucleotides: TGTGCCAGCCGGGACAACTCCTACGAGCAGTACTTC.